The TCR beta chain under discussion was sequenced for a study of early T cells in non-severe SARS-CoV-2 infection. Looking at the study overall: Chains from this unsorted whole-blood bulk RNA could not be paired.

Individual cDNA molecules received unique molecular identifiers during library preparation. Via MiXCR, TCRdb re-called the 5' RACE reads, giving one row per CDR3 protein. The sample yields some 80,000 distinct CDR3 sequences, roughly 13% seen once. The table lists this clonotype with many counts. The antigen remains unidentified. This CDR3 is built from 19 residues. V lost 6 bases, J lost 0 bases, and 13 bases stayed unmatched. Broader study findings: Comparison of clonotypes with VDJdb favored anti-spike CD8 responses while missing private and CD4 specificities.

The sequenced material came from whole blood. The chain carries TRBV12-3 or TRBV12-4 and TRBJ2-6; 8 nucleotides align to TRBD1. The receptor was derived from an adult who was a healthcare worker with PCR-confirmed SARS-CoV-2 infection or an uninfected control (not recorded which). CDR3 nucleotides: TGTGCCAGCAGCAGCGAGAGGACAGGGCCTCACTCTGGGGCCAACGTCCTGACTTTC. Translating it yields CASSSERTGPHSGANVLTF.